These 3 T cell receptor beta chains were sequenced from one sample in a study of Ad26.COV2.S vaccination and SARS-CoV-2 variants. Documented treatment: around 19 received Ad26.COV2.S at low or high dose, single or two shots; roughly five received placebo; per-sample allocation not given. Day 63 following the first vaccine or placebo injection was when the samples were taken. The repertoire was sequenced with immunoSEQ multiplex PCR; TCRdb's copy has only in-frame clones and lacks some. Here the sample spans about half a million clones, about 88% being singletons. The starting material was peripheral blood, obtained in a trial of Ad26.COV2.S vaccine versus placebo. The receptors stem from a person between 18 and 60 years old who received the Ad26.COV2.S COVID-19 vaccine or a placebo.

V usage is TRBV30 and J usage is TRBJ1-5; D not certain. This CDR3 contains 15 residues. Trimming took 0 bases from V and 3 from J, leaving 12 bases between them. CDR1 and CDR2 (germline): GTSNPN, SVGIG (reference sequence). The CDR3 is CAWSVPWAVNQPQHF. CDR3 coding DNA: TGTGCCTGGAGTGTACCCTGGGCGGTCAATCAGCCCCAGCATTTT. Full variable domain (rest looked up from reference TRBV30 and TRBJ1-5): SQTIHQWPATLVQPVGSPLSLECTVEGTSNPNLYWYRQAAGRGLQLLFYSVGIGQISSEVPQNLSASRPQDRQFILSSKKLLLSDSGFYLCAWSVPWAVNQPQHFGDGTRLSIL.

V is TRBV5-6 and J is TRBJ1-4; no clear D. V gave up 2 bases and J gave up 1 base, with 21 bases separating them. There are 19 residues in the CDR3. Germline V gene lookup returns CDR1 SGHDT and CDR2 YYEEEE. This chain's CDR3 is CASSLARFGRSGTNEKLFF. In DNA, the CDR3 is TGTGCCAGCAGCTTAGCCAGGTTCGGGCGTTCGGGAACTAATGAAAAACTGTTTTTT.

The gene calls are TRBV27 and TRBJ1-1; D call uncertain. This CDR3 is 14 amino acids long. Trimming removed 3 bases from V and 5 bases from J, with 13 bases in between. The germline gives CDR1 MNHEY, CDR2 SMNVEV (reference sequence). CDR3 coding DNA: TGTGCCAGCAGTTTTAACCGAGTGTGGACTGAAGCTTTCTTT. Its translation is CASSFNRVWTEAFF.